The rows below give T cell receptor beta chains drawn from one sample of a study of CD8 T cells in Susac syndrome. TCRdb redid the calling of the immunoSEQ multiplex PCR reads with MiXCR, one entry per CDR3 protein. This sample carries almost 450,000 distinct CDR3 sequences, approximately 85% of them seen once, and the ten largest clones take approximately 0.12%. The sequencing input was CD8+ T cells from PBMCs. These receptors were taken from a human donor with multiple sclerosis. CDR3s include the opening cysteine and the closing phenylalanine or tryptophan. D genes are given only for firm matches. Clone size is not always given. Where it is, it says once, few, many or a class for expanded clones.

clone_size	j_call	d_call	v_call	cdr3_nt	cdr3_aa
-	TRBJ2-5	-	TRBV28	TGTGCCAGCAGTACTACAGGGTACCAAGAGACCCAGTACTTC	CASSTTGYQETQYF
-	TRBJ2-3	TRBD2	TRBV5-6	TGTGCCAGCAGCCCGGGACTAGCGGGGGCGATAGATACGCAGTATTTT	CASSPGLAGAIDTQYF
few	TRBJ2-1	TRBD1	TRBV29-1	TGCAGCGTTGCCTACCTGGGACAGAACCAGTTCTTC	CSVAYLGQNQFF
once	TRBJ1-2	-	TRBV7-2	TGTGCCAGCAGCTTAGGGGTTACCTATGGCTACACCTTC	CASSLGVTYGYTF
-	TRBJ2-6	-	TRBV7-9	TGTGCCAGCAGCTCCCCGGTCGAAGGGAAATCTGGGGCCAACGTCCTGACTTTC	CASSSPVEGKSGANVLTF
once	TRBJ1-3	-	TRBV2	-	CASSTSDSNPRVSGNTIYF
-	TRBJ2-3	-	TRBV7-9	TGTGCCAGCAGCTCCGACCCCGCAGATACGCAGTATTTT	CASSSDPADTQYF
-	TRBJ2-3	-	TRBV12-3/TRBV12-4	TGTGCCAGCAGCCGAAGGGCGGATACGCAGTATTTT	CASSRRADTQYF
-	TRBJ1-2	-	TRBV5-6	TGTGCCAGCAGCTTGGCACCGGCGGCGCCCTATGGCTACACCTTC	CASSLAPAAPYGYTF
-	TRBJ1-4	-	TRBV6-6	TGTGCCAGCAGTTACGGGGGGAAGGAAAAACTGTTTTTT	CASSYGGKEKLFF
-	TRBJ2-5	-	TRBV27	TGTGCCAGCAGTTCCACCACAGGGTCGGGGCAAGAGACCCAGTACTTC	CASSSTTGSGQETQYF
-	TRBJ1-1	-	TRBV2	TGTGCCAGCACAATCCCTTGGGGATACACTGAAGCTTTCTTT	CASTIPWGYTEAFF
few	TRBJ2-1	TRBD1	TRBV12-3/TRBV12-4	TGTGCCAGCAGTCCCGGGACAGGGGTTTACAATGAGCAGTTCTTC	CASSPGTGVYNEQFF
-	TRBJ1-3	-	TRBV12-3/TRBV12-4	TGTGCCAGCAGGGGACTTCTCTCTGGAAACACCATATATTTT	CASRGLLSGNTIYF
-	TRBJ2-7	-	TRBV6-5	TGTGCCAGCAGTTTCTTATCCGAGGGAGGCGAGCAGTACTTC	CASSFLSEGGEQYF
few	TRBJ2-7	-	TRBV6-1	TGTGCCAGCAGGGAGGGGGGTTACGAGCAGTACTTC	CASREGGYEQYF
-	TRBJ2-1	TRBD2	TRBV5-1	TGCGCCAGCAGCACCAGGACTAGCGGGTCTTTCTACAATGAGCAGTTCTTC	CASSTRTSGSFYNEQFF
-	TRBJ2-7	-	TRBV5-6	TGTGCCAGCAGCTTCCTGGTCGGCTACGAGCAGTACTTC	CASSFLVGYEQYF
-	TRBJ2-3	TRBD2	TRBV4-1	TGCGCCAGCAGCCAAGGGTGGGGGACTAGCGGGAGTGTCACAGATACGCAGTATTTT	CASSQGWGTSGSVTDTQYF
-	TRBJ1-5	-	TRBV5-5	TGTGCCAGCAGCTTGACTGTCGGGGAAGGTCAGCCCCAGCATTTT	CASSLTVGEGQPQHF
once	TRBJ1-1	-	TRBV28	-	CASSLFGTGTSDFF
-	TRBJ2-1	-	TRBV19	TGTGCCAGTAGTATTATAAAAGCCAATGAGCAGTTCTTC	CASSIIKANEQFF
-	TRBJ2-7	TRBD1	TRBV7-9	TGTGCCAGCGACACAGGGGCCACCTACGAGCAGTACTTC	CASDTGATYEQYF
-	TRBJ1-2	-	TRBV19	TGTGCCAGTAGTATCGGGACGGACTATGGCTACACCTTC	CASSIGTDYGYTF